This T cell receptor beta chain was identified in a study of blood T cell repertoires in COVID-19. Study as a whole: Acute and convalescent COVID-19 specimens originated in the United States, Italy and Spain.

Recovered status applied to Cohort 3 donors who had two consecutive negative PCRs. It also applied to those with clearance or with symptom resolution. The V end lost 3 bases, the J end lost 4 bases, and 20 bases lay between the germline ends. The germline V gene has CDR1 SGDLS and CDR2 YYNGEE. CDR3 length equals 16 residues. The table came from immunoSEQ multiplex PCR; TCRdb's copy has only in-frame clones and leaves some out. The table shows 160,000 or so clones, with roughly 88% occurring only once. The TCR was taken from a man in his fifties who had recovered from COVID-19. This chain connects TRBV9 to TRBJ2-7, with no clear D. The sequenced material came from PBMCs or T cells enriched from blood (not recorded which). In nucleotides, the CDR3 is TGTGCCAGCAGCGCTACTGTGGCAGGCCCTGGGTACGAGCAGTACTTC. Protein: CASSATVAGPGYEQYF. The whole variable domain, filled in from reference TRBV9 and TRBJ2-7, reads DSGVTQTPKHLITATGQRVTLRCSPRSGDLSVYWYQQSLDQGLQFLIQYYNGEERAKGNILERFSAQQFPDLHSELNLSSLELGDSALYFCASSATVAGPGYEQYFGPGTRLTVT.